This TCR beta chain was sequenced during a study of blood T cell repertoires in COVID-19. Overall study context: The origin of the acute and convalescent COVID-19 samples was the United States, Italy and Spain.

This clone is medium-sized (0.01 to 0.1%). Authors' methods: Amplifying reference gene primers gave estimates of nucleated cell counts. The method was immunoSEQ multiplex PCR; TCRdb's version includes in-frame clones alone and lacks a portion of them. V and J calls and clone size come straight from that table; D and trimming were deduced from the DNA. This sample yields 100,000 to 150,000 clones, of which around 74% are seen a single time; roughly 5.5% belongs to the top ten. Germline CDR1 is MDHEN and CDR2 is SYDVKM. The CDR3 sequence is 14 residues long. The V segment lost 7 bases and the J segment 3 bases; nucleotides outside the gene matches: 6.

This receptor was obtained from a man aged 55 to 70 with acute or convalescent COVID-19. The sequencing input was peripheral blood. The chain employs TRBV28 and TRBJ1-5, with 7 bases fitting TRBD1. CDR3 sequence: CASNTGVLNQPQHF. CDR3 bases: TGTGCCAGCAACACAGGGGTACTCAATCAGCCCCAGCATTTT.